Below, 9 T cell receptor beta chains from the same sample are listed, as sequenced in a study of PD-1 blockade in classical Hodgkin lymphoma. Described time point: cycle 4 day 1 (C4D1), after 5 to 7 weeks of nivolumab. With no exception, relapse followed autologous stem cell transplantation in all patients, and brentuximab vedotin exposure varied. Magnetic negative selection was used to purify CD4+ T cells from PBMCs that had been thawed. TCRdb keeps only in-frame clones here, not all; method: immunoSEQ multiplex PCR. The sample records 29,000 or so clones, 65% to 85% being singletons. The sample was CD4+ T cells from blood, taken before the fourth cycle of nivolumab. These receptors originate from a human donor with classical Hodgkin lymphoma.

This chain joins TRBV4-2 and TRBJ2-3, with 11 positions matching TRBD2. This CDR3 is 17 amino acids long. Germline V lookup: CDR1 LGHNA, CDR2 YNFKEQ. After removal of 1 base from V and 8 bases from J, the junction contained 11 bases not matched to a gene. CDR3 bases: TGTGCCAGCAGCCAAGGCCTATTAGCGGGGGGGCAAGGTACGCAGTATTTT. It specifies CASSQGLLAGGQGTQYF.

The chain links TRBV19 to TRBJ2-1; the D is unclear. V was pared by 3 bases and J by 7 bases, with 7 bases between. Germline V gene lookup returns CDR1 LNHDA and CDR2 SQIVND (reference sequence). The CDR3 runs 12 residues. CDR3 sequence reads: CASSIGWNEQFF. The DNA of the CDR3 is TGTGCCAGTAGTATTGGGTGGAATGAGCAGTTCTTC.

This rearrangement joins TRBV9 to TRBJ1-1; D not certain. CDR3 length: 16 amino acids. Trimming removed 0 bases from V and 0 bases from J, with 12 bases in between. The germline V gene encodes CDR1 SGDLS and CDR2 YYNGEE. The CDR3 DNA reads as TGTGCCAGCAGCGTAGTCAAGTTCCCTTTGAACACTGAAGCTTTCTTT. Translated: CASSVVKFPLNTEAFF. Based on the CDR3 plus reference TRBV9 and TRBJ1-1, the full variable domain is DSGVTQTPKHLITATGQRVTLRCSPRSGDLSVYWYQQSLDQGLQFLIQYYNGEERAKGNILERFSAQQFPDLHSELNLSSLELGDSALYFCASSVVKFPLNTEAFFGQGTRLTVV.

The V gene is TRBV6-5, the J gene TRBJ2-7; D possibly matches TRBD1 or TRBD2 (5 bases each). CDR3 length: 14 residues. Between the trimmed V and J ends, which lost 10 bases and 7 bases, there was a span of 23 bases. Germline values: CDR1 MNHEY, CDR2 SVGAGI. The CDR3 sequence is CATRRDALIAEQYF. The CDR3 region has the DNA TGTGCCACCCGCCGGGACGCCCTAATCGCAGAGCAGTACTTC.

J is TRBJ1-1 and V is TRBV5-1, with TRBD1 matching over 8 bases. The length of the CDR3 is 15 residues. V lost 4 bases, J lost 4 bases, and 9 bases stayed unmatched. Germline assignment: CDR1 SGHRS and CDR2 YFSETQ. CDR3 sequence reads: CASSPTGGLGTEAFF. Written as DNA, the CDR3 is TGCGCCAGCAGCCCTACAGGGGGATTGGGCACTGAAGCTTTCTTT.

The CDR3 DNA sequence: TGTGCCAGCAGCTTAGTCAGTGGGGGGGCCGCGAACACCGGGGAGCTGTTTTTT. Residues: CASSLVSGGAANTGELFF. V is TRBV7-2 and J is TRBJ2-2; a weak D match, TRBD2 (7 bases). The CDR3 totals 18 residues. Trimming removed 1 base from V and 0 bases from J, with 15 bases in between. Germline assignment: CDR1 SGHTA and CDR2 FQGNSA.

The chain is built from TRBV29-1 and TRBJ2-3, with D perhaps matching TRBD1 (6 bases). The CDR3 has 14 residues. The germline V and J ends were trimmed by 7 bases and 2 bases, with 16 bases remaining between them. Germline V gene sequence: CDR1 SQVTM, CDR2 ANQGSEA. The DNA for the CDR3 is TGCAGCGGAGCCCGGGACACCAACACAGATACGCAGTATTTT. Its translation is CSGARDTNTDTQYF.

The chain combines TRBV5-1 with TRBJ2-3, with TRBD2 as a possible D gene (6 bases). Trimming took off 2 bases at V and 0 bases at J, with 10 bases between the two ends. The CDR3 covers 15 residues. Germline loops: CDR1 SGHRS, CDR2 YFSETQ. CDR3 sequence (DNA): TGCGCCAGCAGCTTCACGGGGACTAGCACAGATACGCAGTATTTT. This encodes CASSFTGTSTDTQYF.

This chain joins TRBV5-1 and TRBJ1-1, with D maybe TRBD1 (5 bases). V lost 4 bases and J 7 bases, leaving 14 bases between the germline ends. CDR1 is SGHRS and CDR2 is YFSETQ in the germline V gene. The CDR3 extends over 13 amino acids. This CDR3 reads CASSVDTQVEAFF. CDR3 DNA: TGCGCCAGCAGCGTGGACACGCAAGTTGAAGCTTTCTTT.